A single TCR beta chain is shown here with its context. The antigen is unknown. This sample was taken from a study of cytomegalovirus exposure and HLA in healthy donors. Those who donated were healthy bone marrow donors. General study results and limits: The investigators catalogued 150 to 200 TCR beta chains as cytomegalovirus-associated. HLA allele associations emerged for around 16,000 TCR beta sequences in a later analysis, at 0.05 false discovery rate. TRBV6-2, TRBV6-3 and other indistinguishable V segments were excluded.

The CDR3 has 14 amino acids. Germline V gene sequence: CDR1 MNHNS, CDR2 SASEGT. V was shortened by 5 bases and J by 2 bases, with 13 bases between the two germline ends. 60 Vbeta and 13 Jbeta primers were used in PCR. Profiled with immunoSEQ multiplex PCR; TCRdb holds only in-frame clones, not every one. The table has 190,000 or so clones, about 80% seen once; the top ten hold 0.6% to 0.7%. This rearrangement joins TRBV6-1 to TRBJ2-7; TRBD1 might be the D (6 bases). The receptor comes from a boy between 10 and 17 years old in good health and CMV-seronegative. The sequenced sample was PBMCs. The CDR3 bases are TGTGCCAGCAGTAATGACAGGCTAGCCTACGAGCAGTACTTC. This codes for CASSNDRLAYEQYF.